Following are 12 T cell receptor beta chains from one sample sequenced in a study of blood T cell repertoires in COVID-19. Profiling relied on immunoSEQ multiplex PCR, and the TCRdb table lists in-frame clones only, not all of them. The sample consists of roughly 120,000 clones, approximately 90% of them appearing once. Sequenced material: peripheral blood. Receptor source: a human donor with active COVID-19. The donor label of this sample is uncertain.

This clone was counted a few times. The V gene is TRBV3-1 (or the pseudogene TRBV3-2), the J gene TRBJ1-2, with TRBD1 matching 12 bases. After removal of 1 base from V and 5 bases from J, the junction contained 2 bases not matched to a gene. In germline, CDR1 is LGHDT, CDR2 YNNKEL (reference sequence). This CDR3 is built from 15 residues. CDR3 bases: TGTGCCAGCAGCCAAGTGGGACAGGGGGCTTATGGCTACACCTTC. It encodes CASSQVGQGAYGYTF.

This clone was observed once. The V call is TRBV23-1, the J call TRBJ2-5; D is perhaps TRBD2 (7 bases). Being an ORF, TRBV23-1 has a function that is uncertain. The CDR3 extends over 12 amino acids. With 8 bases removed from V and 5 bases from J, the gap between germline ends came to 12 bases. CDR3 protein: CASGGGPETQYF. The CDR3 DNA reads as TGCGCCAGCGGGGGGGGGCCGGAGACCCAGTACTTC.

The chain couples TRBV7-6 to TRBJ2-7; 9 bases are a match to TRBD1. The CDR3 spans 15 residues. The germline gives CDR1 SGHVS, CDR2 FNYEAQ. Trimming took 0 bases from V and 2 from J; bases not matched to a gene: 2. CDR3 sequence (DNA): TGTGCCAGCAGCTTAGCGGGACAGGGAACCTACGAGCAGTACTTC. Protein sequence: CASSLAGQGTYEQYF.

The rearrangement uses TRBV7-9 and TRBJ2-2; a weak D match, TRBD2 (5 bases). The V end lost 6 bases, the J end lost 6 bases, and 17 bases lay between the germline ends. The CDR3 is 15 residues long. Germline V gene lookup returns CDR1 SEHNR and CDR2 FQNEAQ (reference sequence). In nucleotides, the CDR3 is TGTGCCAGCAGTCTCGGGATGTCACCGGCCGGGGAGCTGTTTTTT. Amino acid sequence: CASSLGMSPAGELFF.

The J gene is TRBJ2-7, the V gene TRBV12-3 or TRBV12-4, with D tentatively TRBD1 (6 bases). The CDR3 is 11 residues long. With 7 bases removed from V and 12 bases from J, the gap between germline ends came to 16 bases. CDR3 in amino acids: CASTQGGVAYF. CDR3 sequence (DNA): TGTGCCAGCACCCAAGGGGGAGTTGCGTACTTC.

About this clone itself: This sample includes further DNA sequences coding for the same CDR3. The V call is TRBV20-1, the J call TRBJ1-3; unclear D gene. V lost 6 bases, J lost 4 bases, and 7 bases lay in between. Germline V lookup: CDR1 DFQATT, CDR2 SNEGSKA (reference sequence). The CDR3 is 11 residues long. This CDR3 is CSAGGGNTIYF. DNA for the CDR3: TGCAGTGCCGGAGGCGGAAACACCATATATTTT.

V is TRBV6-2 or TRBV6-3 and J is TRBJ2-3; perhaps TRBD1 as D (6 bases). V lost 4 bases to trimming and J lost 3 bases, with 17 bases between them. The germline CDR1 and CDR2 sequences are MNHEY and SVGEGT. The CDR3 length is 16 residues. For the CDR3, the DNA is TGTGCCAGCAGTTGGGTACAGGGAATTGGGACAGATACGCAGTATTTT. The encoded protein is CASSWVQGIGTDTQYF.

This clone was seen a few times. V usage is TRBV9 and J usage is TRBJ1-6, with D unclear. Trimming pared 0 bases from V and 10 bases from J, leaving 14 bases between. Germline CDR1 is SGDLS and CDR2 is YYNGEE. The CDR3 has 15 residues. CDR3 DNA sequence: TGTGCCAGCAGCGTAGGTTCTGGGAGAGGATCACCCCTCCACTTT. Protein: CASSVGSGRGSPLHF. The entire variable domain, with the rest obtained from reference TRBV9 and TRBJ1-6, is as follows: DSGVTQTPKHLITATGQRVTLRCSPRSGDLSVYWYQQSLDQGLQFLIQYYNGEERAKGNILERFSAQQFPDLHSELNLSSLELGDSALYFCASSVGSGRGSPLHFGNGTRLTVT.

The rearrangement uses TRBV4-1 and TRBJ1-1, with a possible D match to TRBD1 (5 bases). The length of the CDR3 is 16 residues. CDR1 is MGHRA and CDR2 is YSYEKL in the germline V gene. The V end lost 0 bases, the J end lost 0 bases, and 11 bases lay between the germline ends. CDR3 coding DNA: TGCGCCAGCAGCCAAGACTACGACAGAATGAACACTGAAGCTTTCTTT. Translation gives CASSQDYDRMNTEAFF.

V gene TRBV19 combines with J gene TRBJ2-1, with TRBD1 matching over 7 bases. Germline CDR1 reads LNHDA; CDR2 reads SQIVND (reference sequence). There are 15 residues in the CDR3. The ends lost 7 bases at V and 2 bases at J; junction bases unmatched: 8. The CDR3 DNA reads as TGTGCCAGTACCATCGATGGGACAGCCTACAATGAGCAGTTCTTC. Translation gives CASTIDGTAYNEQFF.

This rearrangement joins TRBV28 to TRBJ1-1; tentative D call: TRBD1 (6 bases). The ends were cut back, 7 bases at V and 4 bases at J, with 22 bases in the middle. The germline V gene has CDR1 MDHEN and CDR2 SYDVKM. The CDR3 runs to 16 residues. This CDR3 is CASNPMGGAGTTEAFF. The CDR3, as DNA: TGTGCCAGCAATCCCATGGGGGGGGCTGGGACCACTGAAGCTTTCTTT.

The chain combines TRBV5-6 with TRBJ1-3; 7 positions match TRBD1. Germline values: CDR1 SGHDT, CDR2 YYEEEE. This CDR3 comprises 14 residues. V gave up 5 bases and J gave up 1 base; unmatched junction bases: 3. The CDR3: CASRRTGSGNTIYF. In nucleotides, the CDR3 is TGTGCCAGCAGAAGGACAGGTTCTGGAAACACCATATATTTT.